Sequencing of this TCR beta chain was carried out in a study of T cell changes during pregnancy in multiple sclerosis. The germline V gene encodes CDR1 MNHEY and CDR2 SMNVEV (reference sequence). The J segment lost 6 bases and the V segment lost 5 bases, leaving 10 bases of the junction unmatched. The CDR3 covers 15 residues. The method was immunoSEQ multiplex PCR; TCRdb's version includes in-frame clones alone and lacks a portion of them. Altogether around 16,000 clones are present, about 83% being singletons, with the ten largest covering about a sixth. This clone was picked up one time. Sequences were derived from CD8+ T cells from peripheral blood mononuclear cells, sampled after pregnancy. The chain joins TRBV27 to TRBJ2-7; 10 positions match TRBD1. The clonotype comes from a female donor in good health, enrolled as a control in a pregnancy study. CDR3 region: CASSLLAGTGVEQYF. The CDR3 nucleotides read TGTGCCAGCAGTCTCCTCGCCGGGACAGGGGTCGAGCAGTACTTC.